Listed below are T cell receptor beta chains from one sample, sequenced in a study of glioma-infiltrating T cells. TCRdb independently ran MiXCR on the multiplex PCR reads; one entry per CDR3 protein. Among tens of thousands of distinct CDR3 sequences listed, approximately 39% were seen once. The sample comprised glioma tissue, nonneoplastic brain tissue, or PBMCs (not recorded which). The receptors were sampled from a human donor with low-grade glioma or glioblastoma, undergoing nonglioma brain surgery, or in good health (not recorded which). CDR3s include the opening cysteine and the closing phenylalanine or tryptophan. The D gene is left open where the match is weak. Clone size, where shown, is once, few, many, or a class for clones that have expanded.

clone_size	d_call	v_call	j_call	cdr3_aa	cdr3_nt
few	NA	TRBV29-1	TRBJ2-5	CSGGGTAQETQYF	TGCAGCGGGGGGGGGACAGCCCAAGAGACCCAGTACTTC
NA	NA	TRBV6-1	TRBJ2-1	CAGTSGNEQFF	TGTGCCGGCACCTCGGGGAATGAGCAGTTCTTC
many	NA	TRBV28	TRBJ2-1	CASSWERGFYNEQFF	TGTGCCTCCTCATGGGAGAGGGGCTTTTACAATGAGCAGTTCTTC
many	TRBD2	TRBV5-1	TRBJ2-1	CASSFGTRSDNEQFF	TGCGCCAGCAGCTTCGGGACTAGATCCGACAATGAGCAGTTCTTC
many	NA	TRBV29-1	TRBJ2-2	CSVETGWELFF	TGCAGCGTTGAAACAGGGTGGGAGCTGTTTTTT
few	NA	TRBV29-1	TRBJ2-7	CSARDNSYEQYF	TGCAGCGCTCGGGACAACTCCTACGAGCAGTACTTC
many	NA	TRBV4-3	TRBJ2-1	CASSQDRQGWDEQFF	TGCGCCAGCAGCCAAGATCGCCAGGGGTGGGATGAGCAGTTCTTC
many	TRBD2	TRBV7-6	TRBJ2-5	CASSLVGSGANQETQYF	TGTGCCAGCAGCTTAGTTGGTAGCGGGGCGAACCAAGAGACCCAGTACTTC
NA	NA	TRBV29-1	TRBJ1-2	CSVEDRDVYGYTF	TGCAGCGTTGAAGATAGGGACGTCTATGGCTACACCTTC
NA	NA	TRBV27	TRBJ2-2	CASSFLGHPGELSF	TGTGCCAGCAGTTTCTTGGGGCACCCCGGGGAGCTGTCCTTT
many	TRBD1	TRBV28	TRBJ2-3	CASSDRGTQYF	TGTGCCAGCAGCGACAGGGGCACGCAGTATTTT
many	NA	TRBV12-3/TRBV12-4	TRBJ1-1	CASSHKKGTEAFF	TGTGCCAGCAGTCACAAAAAGGGCACTGAAGCTTTCTTT
many	TRBD2	TRBV14	TRBJ2-5	CASSQLAGEETQYF	TGTGCCAGCAGCCAACTAGCGGGAGAAGAGACCCAGTACTTC
NA	NA	TRBV20-1	TRBJ2-3	CSSRRGETQYF	TGCAGTTCTAGGCGGGGTGAGACGCAGTATTTT
NA	TRBD2	TRBV7-8	TRBJ2-7	CASSPLLPGGDNSYEQYF	TGTGCCAGCAGCCCTCTGCTCCCCGGGGGGGACAACTCCTACGAGCAGTACTTC
NA	NA	TRBV7-2	TRBJ1-6	CASSTGGDNSPLHF	TGTGCCAGCAGCACGGGAGGAGATAATTCACCCCTCCACTTT
NA	NA	TRBV7-6	TRBJ2-1	CASSLDGGGYNEQFF	TGTGCCAGCAGCTTAGACGGGGGAGGATACAATGAGCAGTTCTTC
many	NA	TRBV11-2	TRBJ1-4	CASSAGVGLFF	TGTGCCAGCAGCGCCGGGGTGGGACTGTTTTTT
many	TRBD1	TRBV7-9	TRBJ2-3	CASSPGQGGTDTQYF	TGTGCCAGCAGCCCTGGACAGGGAGGTACAGATACGCAGTATTTT
NA	NA	TRBV27	TRBJ2-7	CAPAVYEGAYEQMVQYF	TGTGCTCCAGCAGTTTATGAGGGAGCCTACGAGCAGATGGTGCAGTACTTC
many	TRBD2	TRBV5-1	TRBJ2-1	CASSLATSGGNEQFF	TGCGCCAGCAGCTTGGCTACTAGCGGGGGCAATGAGCAGTTCTTC
NA	NA	TRBV6-2/TRBV6-3	TRBJ2-7	CASSYPQVSYELCF	TGTGCCAGCAGTTACCCACAAGTCTCCTACGAGCTGTGCTTC
NA	TRBD1	TRBV15	TRBJ1-4	CATSRVGGGEKLFF	TGTGCCACCAGCAGGGTAGGGGGCGGTGAAAAACTGTTTTTT